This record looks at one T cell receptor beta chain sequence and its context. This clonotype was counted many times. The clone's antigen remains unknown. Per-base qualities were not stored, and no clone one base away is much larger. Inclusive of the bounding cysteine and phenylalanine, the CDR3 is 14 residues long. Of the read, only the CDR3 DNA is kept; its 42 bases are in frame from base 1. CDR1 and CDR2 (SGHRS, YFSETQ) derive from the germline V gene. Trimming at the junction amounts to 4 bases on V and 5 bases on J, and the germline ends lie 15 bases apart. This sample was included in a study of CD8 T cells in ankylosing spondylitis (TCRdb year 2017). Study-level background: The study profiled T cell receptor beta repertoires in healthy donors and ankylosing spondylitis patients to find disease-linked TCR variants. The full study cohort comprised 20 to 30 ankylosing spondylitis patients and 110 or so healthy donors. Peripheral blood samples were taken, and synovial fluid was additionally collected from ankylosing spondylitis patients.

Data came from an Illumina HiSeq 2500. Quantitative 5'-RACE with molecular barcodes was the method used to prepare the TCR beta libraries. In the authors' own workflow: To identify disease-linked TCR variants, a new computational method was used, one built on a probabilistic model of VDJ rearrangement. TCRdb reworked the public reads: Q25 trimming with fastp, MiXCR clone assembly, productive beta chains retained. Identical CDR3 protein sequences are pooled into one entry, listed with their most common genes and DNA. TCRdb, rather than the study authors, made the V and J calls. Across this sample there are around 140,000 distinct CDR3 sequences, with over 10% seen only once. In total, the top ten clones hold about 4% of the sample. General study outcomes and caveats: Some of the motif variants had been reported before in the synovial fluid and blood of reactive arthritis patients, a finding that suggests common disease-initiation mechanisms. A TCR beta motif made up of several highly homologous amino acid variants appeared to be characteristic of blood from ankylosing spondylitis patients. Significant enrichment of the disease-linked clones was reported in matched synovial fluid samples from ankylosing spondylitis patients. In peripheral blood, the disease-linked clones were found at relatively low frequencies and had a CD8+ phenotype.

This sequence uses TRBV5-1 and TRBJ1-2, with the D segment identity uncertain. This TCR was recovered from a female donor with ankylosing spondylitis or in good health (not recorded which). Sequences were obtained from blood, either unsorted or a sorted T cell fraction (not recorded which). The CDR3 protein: CASSVEAVGYGYTF. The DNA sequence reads TGCGCCAGCAGCGTCGAGGCAGTGGGGTATGGCTACACCTTC.